Listed below are T cell receptor beta chains from one sample, sequenced in a study of T cell changes during pregnancy in multiple sclerosis. Produced via immunoSEQ multiplex PCR; TCRdb's table is partial and in-frame only. Altogether some 42,000 clones are present, just over 90% being singletons, with the ten largest covering around 0.64%. This specimen consisted of CD4+ T cells from peripheral blood mononuclear cells, obtained in the third trimester of pregnancy. The receptors derive from a female donor with multiple sclerosis, enrolled in a pregnancy study. Both conserved end residues are part of each CDR3. The D gene is left open where the match is weak.

>.|TRBJ2-3|TRBV7-2
TGTGCCAGCAGCCTACGTGCAGATACGCAGTATTTT
CASSLRADTQYF
>TRBD2|TRBJ2-3|TRBV7-3
TGTGCCAGCAGCTGGACTAGAGGGGCCACAGATACGCAGTATTTT
CASSWTRGATDTQYF
>.|TRBJ1-1|TRBV7-3
TGTGCCAGCAGCTTATTAGGGGGAAACACTGAAGCTTTCTTT
CASSLLGGNTEAFF
>.|TRBJ1-2|TRBV6-5
TGTGCCAGCAGACTGACAGCTAACTATGGCTACACCTTC
CASRLTANYGYTF
>TRBD2|TRBJ2-7|TRBV20-1
TGCAGTGCGGGAGGGCCTTACGAGCAGTACTTC
CSAGGPYEQYF
>TRBD1|TRBJ1-5|TRBV10-3
TGTGCCATCAGTGAGAGACAGGGTTCGCAGCCCCAGCATTTT
CAISERQGSQPQHF
>.|TRBJ2-1|TRBV4-1
TGCGCCAGCAGCCAAGCCACTAGAATCCCTGAGCAGTTCTTC
CASSQATRIPEQFF
>TRBD1|TRBJ1-5|TRBV18
TGTGCCAGCTCACCAGACAGGGGGCATCAGCCCCAGCATTTT
CASSPDRGHQPQHF
>.|TRBJ1-1|TRBV11-2
TGTGCCAGCAGCTTAGTACCAGGATACACTGAAGCTTTCTTT
CASSLVPGYTEAFF
>.|TRBJ1-4|TRBV7-2
TGTGCCAGCAGCCTTTTCTTCCAAGGGGGGGATGAAAAACTGTTTTTT
CASSLFFQGGDEKLFF
>TRBD1|TRBJ2-1|TRBV30
TGTGCCTGGAGTGGACAGGGAAATGAGCAGTTCTTC
CAWSGQGNEQFF
>.|TRBJ2-4|TRBV30
TGTGCCTGGAGTGGGGACTCCGACTCCAAAAACATTCAGTACTTC
CAWSGDSDSKNIQYF
>.|TRBJ1-2|TRBV6-9
TGTGCCAGCAGTTTGGACAGCCGCTACACCTTC
CASSLDSRYTF
>TRBD1|TRBJ2-2|TRBV5-4
TGTGCCAGCAGCCCCAGGGGGCCGAACACCGGGGAGCTGTTTTTT
CASSPRGPNTGELFF
>.|TRBJ2-7|TRBV6-1
TGTGCCAGCACAGGGACTTTTTCCTACGAGCAGTACTTC
CASTGTFSYEQYF
>.|TRBJ2-3|TRBV18
TGTGCCAGCTCACCACCCGGCTCACTTGGCGGGGATACGCAGTATTTT
CASSPPGSLGGDTQYF